The 13 T cell receptor beta chains reported below all come from one sample, sequenced in a study of radiation and T cells in renal cell carcinoma. Time point in this sample: blood 2 weeks post-SBRT. The treatment was: 15 Gy SBRT to primary tumor, nephrectomy 4 weeks later. The table came from immunoSEQ multiplex PCR; TCRdb's copy has only in-frame clones and leaves some out. The sample has about 130,000 clones; 88% are singletons. Sequenced material: blood, taken from a patient whose treatment included radiotherapy and nephrectomy. The receptor set was obtained from a woman in her 70s with renal cell carcinoma.

The chain combines TRBV5-4 with TRBJ2-2, with D maybe TRBD1 (6 bases). CDR3 size: 15 residues. Between the trimmed V and J ends, which lost 4 bases and 2 bases, there was a span of 12 bases. Germline CDR1 reads SGHNT; CDR2 reads YYREEE (reference sequence). The CDR3 here is CASSQGQLNTGELFF. CDR3 in DNA: TGTGCCAGCAGCCAGGGACAACTCAACACCGGGGAGCTGTTTTTT.

The V and J genes are TRBV28 and TRBJ1-1; D might be TRBD1 (5 bases). Germline CDR1 MDHEN, CDR2 SYDVKM. The CDR3 runs 16 residues. The V gene lost 2 bases and the J gene lost 4 bases, with 17 bases spanning the gap. For the CDR3, the DNA is TGTGCCAGCAGTTTAAACTCCGGGGGTCTTGGCACTGAAGCTTTCTTT. Translating gives CASSLNSGGLGTEAFF.

The chain uses TRBV7-9 and TRBJ1-4; D not resolved. Germline V gives CDR1 SEHNR, CDR2 FQNEAQ (reference sequence). The CDR3 extends over 15 amino acids. The germline V and J ends were trimmed by 5 bases and 1 base, with 11 bases remaining between them. The CDR3 DNA reads as TGTGCCAGCAGCCTCTCAGTGGGAACTAATGAAAAACTGTTTTTT. Its protein product is CASSLSVGTNEKLFF. The whole variable domain, remainder taken from reference TRBV7-9 and TRBJ1-4, is DTGVSQNPRHKITKRGQNVTFRCDPISEHNRLYWYRQTLGQGPEFLTYFQNEAQLEKSRLLSDRFSAERPKGSFSTLEIQRTEQGDSAMYLCASSLSVGTNEKLFFGSGTQLSVL.

CDR3 in DNA: TGTGCCAGCTCACGGATCCAGGTCCTGGGGTCGAATGAGCAGTTCTTC. Translating gives CASSRIQVLGSNEQFF. V and J are TRBV18 and TRBJ2-1; D gene unclear. The CDR3 loop spans 16 amino acids. Germline CDR1 reads KGHSH; CDR2 reads LQKENI. Trimming stripped 4 bases from V and 7 bases from J, with 20 bases between. The complete variable domain, with remaining parts taken from reference TRBV18 and TRBJ2-1, reads NAGVMQNPRHLVRRRGQEARLRCSPMKGHSHVYWYRQLPEEGLKFMVYLQKENIIDESGMPKERFSAEFPKEGPSILRIQQVVRGDSAAYFCASSRIQVLGSNEQFFGPGTRLTVL.

This clone was found a few times. The chain recombines TRBV7-2 with TRBJ1-5, with no clear D. CDR1 SGHTA and CDR2 FQGNSA come from the germline V gene. The CDR3 length is 15 residues. V was clipped by 1 base and J by 0 bases, with 7 bases between them. CDR3 loop: CASSLDRISNQPQHF. CDR3 nucleotide sequence: TGTGCCAGCAGCTTAGACAGAATTAGCAATCAGCCCCAGCATTTT.

As to this clone: Other nucleotide sequences in the sample specify the same CDR3. The V call is TRBV18, the J call TRBJ1-1; D call uncertain. Germline values: CDR1 KGHSH, CDR2 LQKENI. With 2 bases removed from V and 1 base from J, the gap between germline ends came to 5 bases. CDR3 length equals 13 residues. CDR3 in DNA: TGTGCCAGCTCACCAGGGAGGAACACTGAAGCTTTCTTT. Its protein is CASSPGRNTEAFF.

The V gene is TRBV2, the J gene TRBJ1-1; D gene uncertain. From germline, CDR1 is SNHLY and CDR2 FYNNEI. This CDR3 comprises 12 residues. V was pared by 8 bases and J by 1 base, with 8 bases between. The CDR3 DNA reads TGTGCCAGCCACCCGGGGAACACTGAAGCTTTCTTT. Its translation: CASHPGNTEAFF.

V usage is TRBV28 and J usage is TRBJ2-7; D is tentatively TRBD1 or TRBD2 (7 bases each). The CDR3 covers 15 residues. The germline V gene encodes CDR1 MDHEN and CDR2 SYDVKM. V shed 6 bases and J shed 6 bases, with 21 bases lying between them. CDR3 bases: TGTGCCAGCAGCGCCCCCGAGACAGGGAGGGCCGAGCAGTACTTC. Protein sequence: CASSAPETGRAEQYF. Combining the CDR3 with reference TRBV28 and TRBJ2-7 gives the whole variable domain DVKVTQSSRYLVKRTGEKVFLECVQDMDHENMFWYRQDPGLGLRLIYFSYDVKMKEKGDIPEGYSVSREKKERFSLILESASTNQTSMYLCASSAPETGRAEQYFGPGTRLTVT.

This clone has just one count. DNA for the CDR3: TGTGCCAGCAGTTCTGAAAGAAACATTCAGTACTTC. Protein: CASSSERNIQYF. This sequence joins TRBV28 and TRBJ2-4, with no clear D. V dropped 4 bases and J dropped 6 bases, with 7 bases sitting between them. The CDR3 length is 12 residues. Germline V CDR1 and CDR2: MDHEN, SYDVKM.

The rearrangement joins TRBV6-6 to TRBJ1-1; 7 nucleotides match TRBD1. In germline, CDR1 is MNHNY, CDR2 SVGAGI (reference sequence). Trimming at V came to 7 bases and at J to 3 bases, leaving 11 bases not matched to a gene. The CDR3 is 15 amino acids. DNA of the CDR3: TGTGCCAGCACCCGAGGTCAGGGGGGAGACACTGAAGCTTTCTTT. Amino acid sequence: CASTRGQGGDTEAFF.

The CDR3 reads CASSVTSGELQETQYF. CDR3 bases: TGTGCCAGCAGCGTCACTAGCGGGGAATTACAAGAGACCCAGTACTTC. V is TRBV9 and J is TRBJ2-5; 10 bases are a match to TRBD2. This CDR3 has 16 residues. CDR1 SGDLS and CDR2 YYNGEE come from the germline V gene. V trimming: 2 bases; J trimming: 2 bases; junction bases outside the gene matches: 6.

In the case of this clone: At one boundary the junction diverges from the germline segment, which might be a read error. V and J are TRBV7-7 and TRBJ1-3; a weak D match, TRBD1 (6 bases). From germline, CDR1 is SSHAT and CDR2 FNYEAQ (reference sequence). The CDR3 totals 14 residues. The CDR3 region has the DNA TGTGCTAGCAGCCCACAGGGTCCTGGAAACACCATATATTTT. Amino acid sequence: CASSPQGPGNTIYF.

This rearrangement joins TRBV7-9 to TRBJ1-2, with TRBD1 matching over 8 bases. The CDR3 runs to 14 residues. V shed 5 bases, J shed 4 bases, and the junction held 6 bases outside the gene matches. Germline V gives CDR1 SEHNR, CDR2 FQNEAQ (reference sequence). CDR3 DNA sequence: TGTGCCAGCAGCCCCTCGACAGGGGCCTATGGCTACACCTTC. Amino acid sequence: CASSPSTGAYGYTF.